This TCR beta chain was found in a study of blood T cell repertoires in COVID-19. Overall study context: Sites in the United States, Italy and Spain provided acute and convalescent COVID-19 samples. The cDNA or gDNA used as material had been derived from T cells, B-cell-depleted T cells, or PBMCs.

Data came from immunoSEQ multiplex PCR; TCRdb stores just in-frame clones and leaves some out. This table holds about 370,000 clones, 80% to 90% found once. Germline lookup yields CDR1 MNHEY and CDR2 SMNVEV (reference sequence). The CDR3 consists of 15 residues. V shed 4 bases and J shed 3 bases, with 12 bases lying between them. Living in roughly 25 US areas, the participants were between about 18 and 95 years of age. In this sample, this clone turned up a few times. The sequenced sample was PBMCs or T cells enriched from blood (not recorded which). This chain uses TRBV27 with TRBJ1-4; possibly TRBD1 for D (5 bases). This sequence was found in a man aged 18 to 35 who had recovered from COVID-19. The CDR3, as DNA: TGTGCCAGCAGTTCCCAGACAGACGCTAATGAAAAACTGTTTTTT. It translates to CASSSQTDANEKLFF.